This TCR beta chain was profiled in a study of sequential checkpoint blockade in melanoma. Study-level background: TCRβ was sequenced from DNA of 91 pretreatment tumors. Under 25 patients had matched tumor biopsies before treatment and at week 13 after nivolumab or ipilimumab alone.

This clone was seen more than once but under ten times. Its antigen is unknown. One junction end disagrees with the germline gene, perhaps due to a read error. The germline CDR1 and CDR2 sequences are MNHGY and SAAAGT. The CDR3 is 13 amino acids. The treatment was: randomized to nivolumab then ipilimumab (arm A) or the reverse (arm B). Overall study findings and caveats: For nivolumab-first patients, baseline tumor clonality was associated with response.

Sequenced by immunoSEQ multiplex PCR; TCRdb stores in-frame clones only, minus some. The data show about 5,000 clones, around 27% seen once. The sample here was tumor tissue (inferred from file names), taken from a patient given nivolumab and ipilimumab in sequence. This clonotype was sampled from a human donor with melanoma. The rearrangement joins TRBV6-8 to TRBJ1-1, with D possibly TRBD1 on 6 matching bases. CDR3 DNA: TGTGCCATCAGTAAACAGGGTGGAACTGAAGCTTTCTTT. This encodes CAISKQGGTEAFF.